Each of the 26 T cell receptor beta chains below was sequenced from the same sample in a study of response to subunit inactivated influenza vaccine. TCRdb reprocessed the RT-PCR reads with MiXCR, giving one entry per CDR3 protein. The sample has roughly 500,000 distinct CDR3 sequences; less than 25% are singletons. These data also featured in a second study, about T cells expressing NK-cell markers. Turning to that study: Scientists made TCR beta cDNA using 5'RACE template switching with UMIs.

Sample: CD4+ T cells sorted from PBMCs, taken less than 13 days after vaccination. The source of these receptors is a man between 45 and 60 years old who received an inactivated influenza vaccine.

This clonotype was counted between two and nine times. The J gene is TRBJ2-5, the V gene TRBV6-2 or TRBV6-3, with no clear D. Looked up from germline, CDR1 is MNHEY and CDR2 is SVGEGT. V was clipped by 2 bases and J by 5 bases, with 9 bases between them. CDR3 size: 13 residues. CDR3 nucleotides: TGTGCCAGCAGTTACCGCGGCATGGAGACCCAGTACTTC. Its protein is CASSYRGMETQYF.

This chain joins TRBV7-8 and TRBJ2-7; no clear D gene. The V gene's germline CDR1 is SGHVS and CDR2 FQNEAQ. This CDR3 contains 15 residues. Trimming took off 1 base at V and 3 bases at J, with 13 bases between the two ends. The CDR3 protein is CASSLEGTPIYEQYF. The CDR3 DNA follows: TGTGCCAGCAGCTTAGAAGGAACACCGATCTACGAGCAGTACTTC.

This chain uses TRBV20-1 with TRBJ2-3; 7 bases agree with TRBD2. This CDR3 has 15 amino acids. J lost 3 bases, V lost 4 bases, and 10 bases had no gene match. The germline CDR1 and CDR2 sequences are DFQATT and SNEGSKA (reference sequence). The CDR3 spells CSAKSASGTTDTQYF. The CDR3 coding sequence is TGCAGTGCTAAGTCCGCCAGCGGGACTACAGATACGCAGTATTTT.

This clonotype occurred once. The rearrangement joins TRBV29-1 to TRBJ1-4, with TRBD1 matching over 10 bases. This CDR3 has 13 amino acids. CDR1 is SQVTM and CDR2 is ANQGSEA in the germline V gene. The J segment lost 10 bases and the V segment lost 6 bases, leaving 8 bases of the junction unmatched. CDR3 sequence reads: CSVQDRGSGKLFF. DNA for the CDR3: TGCAGCGTCCAGGACAGGGGGAGTGGAAAACTGTTTTTT.

This clonotype was observed a handful of times. The chain employs TRBV10-1 and TRBJ2-1; TRBD1 agrees at 10 bases. Unmatched junction bases numbered 13, after V lost 6 bases and J lost 8 bases. The CDR3 loop spans 16 amino acids. Germline V gene data show CDR1 as WNHNN and CDR2 as SYGVQD (reference sequence). CDR3 sequence reads: CASSIYSGTGAHEQFF. The CDR3 nucleotides read TGCGCCAGCAGCATCTACTCCGGGACAGGGGCGCATGAGCAGTTCTTC.

The chain couples TRBV14 to TRBJ2-7; 8 positions match TRBD1. V was pared by 4 bases and J by 0 bases, with 5 bases of the junction left unmatched. From germline, CDR1 is SGHDN and CDR2 FVKESK. The CDR3 loop spans 15 amino acids. The CDR3 nucleotides are TGTGCCAGCAGCCGACAGGGGCGTAGCTCCTACGAGCAGTACTTC. As protein: CASSRQGRSSYEQYF.

The chain carries TRBV19 and TRBJ1-4; D unclear. The germline V and J ends were trimmed by 0 bases and 0 bases, with 11 bases remaining between them. The CDR3 covers 17 residues. CDR1 and CDR2 (germline): LNHDA, SQIVND (reference sequence). CDR3 DNA sequence: TGTGCCAGTAGTATAGATGGCAGGCCTGCAACTAATGAAAAACTGTTTTTT. Encoded protein: CASSIDGRPATNEKLFF.

J is TRBJ2-5 and V is TRBV7-9, with TRBD1 matching over 7 bases. CDR3 length equals 14 residues. With V trimmed by 5 bases and J by 5 bases, 8 bases remained unmatched. CDR1 is SEHNR, CDR2 FQNEAQ, per germline (reference sequence). This CDR3 reads CASSMTGSPETQYF. CDR3 DNA: TGTGCCAGCAGCATGACAGGGTCTCCCGAGACCCAGTACTTC.

The J gene is TRBJ2-7, the V gene TRBV11-2; no clear D. CDR3 length: 18 amino acids. Germline values: CDR1 SGHAT, CDR2 FQNNGV. The ends were cut back, 4 bases at V and 0 bases at J, with 22 bases in the middle. The CDR3 reads CASSSPYGRSPSSYEQYF. The CDR3 DNA reads TGTGCCAGCAGCTCCCCCTATGGCAGAAGCCCTAGCTCCTACGAGCAGTACTTC.

V is TRBV7-2 and J is TRBJ2-1; 14 positions match TRBD2. Germline CDR1 and CDR2: SGHTA and FQGNSA. The CDR3 length is 14 residues. Trimming cost V 6 bases and J 7 bases; bases outside gene matches: 2. The CDR3 here is CASSWTSGRNEQFF. CDR3 DNA: TGTGCCAGCAGTTGGACTAGCGGGAGGAATGAGCAGTTCTTC.

V usage is TRBV18 and J usage is TRBJ2-7; D unresolved. Trimming cost V 3 bases and J 5 bases, with 14 bases left between them. The CDR3 contains 14 residues. Germline loops: CDR1 KGHSH, CDR2 LQKENI. In nucleotides, the CDR3 is TGTGCCAGCTCACCGGAGAGAATCGGTAACGAGCAGTACTTC. It is translated as CASSPERIGNEQYF.

This clonotype was detected a few times. The gene calls are TRBV11-2 and TRBJ2-7; D unresolved. Looked up from germline, CDR1 is SGHAT and CDR2 is FQNNGV. CDR3 length: 17 amino acids. V was pared by 0 bases and J by 0 bases, with 15 bases between. CDR3 region: CASSLEWLYQSSYEQYF. Written as DNA, the CDR3 is TGTGCCAGCAGCTTAGAGTGGCTATACCAGAGCTCCTACGAGCAGTACTTC.

This clonotype has ten or more counts. Sequence at one end of the junction differs from germline and may be a read error. V and J are TRBV20-1 and TRBJ2-7; a possible D gene is TRBD1 (7 bases). Germline V gene data show CDR1 as DFQATT and CDR2 as SNEGSKA (reference sequence). The CDR3 length is 12 residues. CDR3 in DNA: TGCAGTGCTAGAGGGTCAGGGGGGACGTGTAACTTC. This encodes CSARGSGGTCNF.

V gene TRBV18 combines with J gene TRBJ1-2, with D possibly matching TRBD1 (5 bases). With 2 bases removed from V and 2 bases from J, the gap between germline ends came to 9 bases. The CDR3 is 14 amino acids. Germline values: CDR1 KGHSH, CDR2 LQKENI. CDR3 in DNA: TGTGCCAGCTCACCAGGGGCACAGAACTATGGCTACACCTTC. Its protein product is CASSPGAQNYGYTF.

This clonotype was counted between two and nine times. The CDR3 nucleotides read TGCGCCAGCAGCCGAGACAGTTCGGGCCTCACCTACAATGAGCAGTTCTTC. Amino acid sequence: CASSRDSSGLTYNEQFF. J is TRBJ2-1 and V is TRBV4-3; tentatively, D is TRBD1 (5 bases). Per germline, CDR1 LGHNA and CDR2 YSLEER. Trimming took 4 bases from V and 2 from J, leaving 18 bases between them. CDR3 length equals 17 residues.

In its sample, this clonotype was seen many times. V gene TRBV2 combines with J gene TRBJ2-1, with D perhaps matching TRBD1 (5 bases). The CDR3 has 15 residues. Looked up from germline, CDR1 is SNHLY and CDR2 is FYNNEI. Trimming cost V 6 bases and J 9 bases, with 21 bases left between them. DNA for the CDR3: TGTGCCAGCAGAGAGGACACAACCCGGCGGATTGAGCAGTTCTTC. Translated, it gives CASREDTTRRIEQFF.

V is TRBV3-1 and J is TRBJ2-4; D is possibly TRBD1 (6 bases). The CDR3 contains 17 residues. Germline loops: CDR1 LGHDT, CDR2 YNNKEL (reference sequence). Trimming took off 5 bases at V and 3 bases at J, with 20 bases between the two ends. For the CDR3, the DNA is TGTGCCAGCAGCGGTACGTTCAGGGGCCAGGGCAAAAACATTCAGTACTTC. Translating it yields CASSGTFRGQGKNIQYF.

The genes are TRBV28 and TRBJ2-3; TRBD1 or TRBD2 may be the D gene (6 bases each). The ends were cut back, 6 bases at V and 4 bases at J, with 17 bases in the middle. Looked up from germline, CDR1 is MDHEN and CDR2 is SYDVKM. This CDR3 contains 15 residues. The CDR3: CASSRVGGESDTQYF. CDR3 bases: TGTGCCAGCAGCCGGGTGGGGGGCGAGTCAGATACGCAGTATTTT.

This clonotype occurred a few times. The chain combines TRBV24-1 with TRBJ2-5; D gene unclear. The germline CDR1 and CDR2 sequences are KGHDR and SFDVKD. The CDR3 runs to 16 residues. With 5 bases removed from V and 5 bases from J, the gap between germline ends came to 20 bases. This CDR3 reads CATSGTPTGHPETQYF. The CDR3 nucleotides read TGTGCCACCAGTGGCACTCCTACCGGCCATCCGGAGACCCAGTACTTC.

The chain employs TRBV7-2 and TRBJ1-1; D call uncertain. The germline V gene encodes CDR1 SGHTA and CDR2 FQGNSA. The CDR3 is made up of 13 amino acids. Trimming removed 2 bases at V and 7 bases at J, with 11 bases between. CDR3 protein: CASSLSGRSEAFF. The CDR3 nucleotides are TGTGCCAGCAGCTTATCAGGTCGCAGTGAAGCTTTCTTT. Drawing the rest from reference TRBV7-2 and TRBJ1-1, the complete variable domain is GAGVSQSPSNKVTEKGKDVELRCDPISGHTALYWYRQSLGQGLEFLIYFQGNSAPDKSGLPSDRFSAERTGGSVSTLTIQRTQQEDSAVYLCASSLSGRSEAFFGQGTRLTVV.

V gene TRBV7-9 combines with J gene TRBJ1-1, with 8 bases aligning to TRBD1. V lost 4 bases, J lost 4 bases, and 5 bases stayed unmatched. The CDR3 extends over 14 amino acids. In germline, CDR1 is SEHNR, CDR2 FQNEAQ (reference sequence). The CDR3 is CASSYGQGITEAFF. DNA for the CDR3: TGTGCCAGCAGCTACGGACAGGGAATCACTGAAGCTTTCTTT. The full variable domain, rest sourced from reference TRBV7-9 and TRBJ1-1, is DTGVSQNPRHKITKRGQNVTFRCDPISEHNRLYWYRQTLGQGPEFLTYFQNEAQLEKSRLLSDRFSAERPKGSFSTLEIQRTEQGDSAMYLCASSYGQGITEAFFGQGTRLTVV.

The sample holds a few counts of this clonotype. The genes are TRBV3-1 and TRBJ2-7, with D uncertain. This CDR3 comprises 15 residues. Germline V gives CDR1 LGHDT, CDR2 YNNKEL (reference sequence). Between the trimmed V and J ends, which lost 1 base and 1 base, there was a span of 11 bases. The DNA of the CDR3 is TGTGCCAGCAGCCAAGCCCCTGGCGGATCCTACGAGCAGTACTTC. Encoded protein: CASSQAPGGSYEQYF.

The table lists this clonotype with a few counts. V and J are TRBV29-1 and TRBJ1-1; the D is unclear. The CDR3 runs to 12 residues. Between the trimmed V and J ends, which lost 7 bases and 1 base, there was a span of 10 bases. Germline assignment: CDR1 SQVTM and CDR2 ANQGSEA. The CDR3 spells CSAGRPNTEAFF. The CDR3 coding sequence is TGCAGCGCCGGACGTCCGAACACTGAAGCTTTCTTT.

The sample holds a few counts of this clonotype. V is TRBV9 and J is TRBJ2-3, with D uncertain. The CDR3 runs to 13 residues. From germline, CDR1 is SGDLS and CDR2 YYNGEE. Trimming pared 2 bases from V and 5 bases from J, leaving 9 bases between. CDR3 bases: TGTGCCAGCAGCGTTGGCTCGCAAGATACGCAGTATTTT. Its protein is CASSVGSQDTQYF.

V is TRBV7-2 and J is TRBJ2-2, with D uncertain. Germline values: CDR1 SGHTA, CDR2 FQGNSA. This CDR3 has 15 amino acids. Deletions cut 5 bases from V and 1 base from J, with 11 bases between. DNA of the CDR3: TGTGCCAGCAGCCCCTATCCGAGGAACACCGGGGAGCTGTTTTTT. Protein: CASSPYPRNTGELFF.

This chain joins TRBV7-6 and TRBJ1-4; the D is unclear. V was shortened by 3 bases and J by 3 bases, with 11 bases between the two germline ends. The CDR3 is 15 residues long. Germline V lookup: CDR1 SGHVS, CDR2 FNYEAQ. The CDR3 region has the DNA TGTGCCAGCAGCTTCCTGTCATCCTCTAATGAAAAACTGTTTTTT. Translation: CASSFLSSSNEKLFF.